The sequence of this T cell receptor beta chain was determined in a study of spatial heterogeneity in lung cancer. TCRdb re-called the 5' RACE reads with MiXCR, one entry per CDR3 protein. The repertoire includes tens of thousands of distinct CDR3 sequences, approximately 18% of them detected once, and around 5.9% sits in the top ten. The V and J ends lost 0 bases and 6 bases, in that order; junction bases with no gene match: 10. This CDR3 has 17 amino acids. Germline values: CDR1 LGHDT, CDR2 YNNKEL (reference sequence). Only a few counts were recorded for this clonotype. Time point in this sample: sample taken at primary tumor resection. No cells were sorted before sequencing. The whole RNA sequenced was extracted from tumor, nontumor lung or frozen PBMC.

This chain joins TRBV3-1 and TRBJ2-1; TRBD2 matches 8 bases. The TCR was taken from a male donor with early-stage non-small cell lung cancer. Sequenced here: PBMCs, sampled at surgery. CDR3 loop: CASSQEGLAVSTNEQFF. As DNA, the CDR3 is TGTGCCAGCAGCCAAGAAGGACTAGCTGTTTCGACCAATGAGCAGTTCTTC.